This T cell receptor (beta chain) was observed in a study of blood T cell repertoires in COVID-19. Clones were read by immunoSEQ multiplex PCR, and TCRdb kept only the in-frame ones, dropping some. The data contain just over 35,000 clones, over 75% of them singletons. Germline V gene lookup returns CDR1 SEHNR and CDR2 FQNEAQ (reference sequence). There are 14 residues in the CDR3. The V end was cut by 8 bases, the J end by 3 bases, with 16 bases between. This sequence originates from a human donor in a cohort sampled during active or convalescent COVID-19. The donor label of this sample is uncertain. The chain carries TRBV7-9 and TRBJ2-5, with a possible D match to TRBD1 (5 bases). The specimen sequenced was peripheral blood. The CDR3 nucleotides are TGTGCCAGCGCCGGCTGGCAGGGCAAAGAGACCCAGTACTTC. This encodes CASAGWQGKETQYF.